This T cell receptor beta chain was sequenced for a study of blood T cell repertoires in COVID-19. The overall study: COVID-19 samples, acute and convalescent, were from the United States, Italy and Spain. Nucleic acid was either cDNA or gDNA, and it came from T cells, B-cell-depleted T cells, or PBMCs.

In the original analysis: Reference gene primers were amplified, and this amplification served to estimate nucleated cell counts. The method was immunoSEQ multiplex PCR; TCRdb's version includes in-frame clones alone and lacks a portion of them. Clonal size and the V and J genes are those of that table, whereas D and trimming came from the DNA. The top ten hold 13% of the sample, which has 150,000 to 200,000 clones, around 85% seen once. The CDR3 covers 16 residues. CDR1 is MDHEN and CDR2 is SYDVKM in the germline V gene. The trim removed 5 bases at V and 5 bases at J, leaving 13 bases unmatched. This receptor was identified in a man between 45 and 60 years old who had recovered from COVID-19. The rearrangement joins TRBV28 to TRBJ2-5; 8 positions agree with TRBD2. The sample consisted of peripheral blood. The DNA of the CDR3 is TGTGCCAGCAGTCTGTTAAGCGGGAGTGTTGGGGAGACCCAGTACTTC. This encodes CASSLLSGSVGETQYF.